The next 18 T cell receptor beta chains were all read from a single sample in a study of CD8 T cells in Susac syndrome. Random-hexamer reverse transcription was applied to about 0.45 to 1 ug RNA. MiXCR, applied by TCRdb to the immunoSEQ multiplex PCR reads, yields one record per CDR3 protein. Seen here are more than 150,000 distinct CDR3 sequences, roughly 94% observed once, and the top ten hold roughly 0.08%. Material for sequencing was CD4+ T cells from PBMCs. Source of these receptors: a human donor in good health.

The genes are TRBV19 and TRBJ1-1; D is unclear. The CDR3 extends over 12 amino acids. Trimming stripped 8 bases from V and 4 bases from J, with 11 bases between. From germline, CDR1 is LNHDA and CDR2 SQIVND (reference sequence). Written as DNA, the CDR3 is TGTGCCAGTGGTGGGAGGGCCACTGAAGCTTTCTTT. Amino acid sequence: CASGGRATEAFF.

V usage is TRBV6-6 and J usage is TRBJ2-3, with TRBD2 as a possible D gene (5 bases). The length of the CDR3 is 14 residues. Trimming took off 5 bases at V and 5 bases at J, with 14 bases between the two ends. Germline V CDR1 and CDR2: MNHNY, SVGAGI (reference sequence). The CDR3 is CASSPVGRGDTQYF. The DNA of the CDR3 is TGTGCCAGCAGTCCGGTGGGCCGGGGAGATACGCAGTATTTT.

The rearrangement links TRBV20-1 to TRBJ1-5, with TRBD1 matching over 7 bases. Germline values: CDR1 DFQATT, CDR2 SNEGSKA (reference sequence). This CDR3 is 14 amino acids long. With 3 bases clipped from V and 2 bases from J, the junction kept 4 bases outside the gene matches. This CDR3 reads CSASYRGGNQPQHF. CDR3 coding DNA: TGCAGTGCTAGTTACAGGGGAGGCAATCAGCCCCAGCATTTT.

The gene calls are TRBV7-9 and TRBJ2-2; TRBD1 matches at 7 bases. The germline CDR1 and CDR2 sequences are SEHNR and FQNEAQ (reference sequence). With 5 bases clipped from V and 5 bases from J, the junction kept 5 bases outside the gene matches. This CDR3 region has 14 residues. The CDR3 spells CASSADRETGELFF. CDR3 DNA: TGTGCCAGCAGCGCCGACAGGGAGACCGGGGAGCTGTTTTTT.

The chain is built from TRBV13 and TRBJ2-3, with D tentatively TRBD1 or TRBD2 (5 bases each). Germline V gene lookup returns CDR1 PRHDT and CDR2 FYEKMQ (reference sequence). The V end lost 2 bases, the J end lost 2 bases, and 17 bases lay between the germline ends. CDR3 length equals 17 residues. This CDR3 is CASSLRSGNRYTDTQYF. The CDR3 nucleotides read TGTGCCAGCAGCTTAAGGTCGGGAAACAGGTACACAGATACGCAGTATTTT.

CDR3 in amino acids: CASSAGTDTQYF. The CDR3 nucleotides read TGTGCCAGCAGCGCCGGAACAGATACGCAGTATTTT. The chain employs TRBV9 and TRBJ2-3; D ambiguous. V was clipped by 3 bases and J by 3 bases, with 5 bases between them. The CDR3 contains 12 residues. Germline CDR1 reads SGDLS; CDR2 reads YYNGEE.

The gene calls are TRBV7-2 and TRBJ1-4; TRBD1 matches at 7 bases. This CDR3 comprises 14 residues. CDR1 SGHTA and CDR2 FQGNSA come from the germline V gene. The ends lost 5 bases at V and 5 bases at J; junction bases unmatched: 5. The CDR3 sequence: CASSLTGTNEKLFF. DNA of the CDR3: TGTGCCAGCAGCCTGACAGGGACGAATGAAAAACTGTTTTTT.

This clonotype was found a few times. The chain couples TRBV20-1 to TRBJ2-2; D uncertain. Germline V gives CDR1 DFQATT, CDR2 SNEGSKA (reference sequence). CDR3 length: 11 amino acids. V lost 4 bases to trimming and J lost 0 bases, with 0 bases between them. CDR3 DNA: TGCAGTGCTACGAACACCGGGGAGCTGTTTTTT. It is translated as CSATNTGELFF.

This rearrangement joins TRBV11-2 to TRBJ2-1; 8 bases map to TRBD1. With 0 bases clipped from V and 5 bases from J, the junction kept 3 bases outside the gene matches. The CDR3 is made up of 15 amino acids. Germline CDR1 reads SGHAT; CDR2 reads FQNNGV. CDR3 coding DNA: TGTGCCAGCAGCTTAGAACAGGGGGTGGACAATGAGCAGTTCTTC. Translation: CASSLEQGVDNEQFF.

This clonotype was observed once. The rearrangement joins TRBV20-1 to TRBJ2-1, with TRBD2 identical over 11 bases. V was pared by 6 bases and J by 0 bases, with 4 bases of the junction left unmatched. Germline CDR1 and CDR2: DFQATT and SNEGSKA (reference sequence). The CDR3 has 15 residues. The CDR3 DNA reads TGCAGTGCCCCGGGACTAGCGGCCTCCTACAATGAGCAGTTCTTC. Its protein is CSAPGLAASYNEQFF.

The V gene is TRBV5-1, the J gene TRBJ1-1, with TRBD1 identical over 7 bases. Germline CDR1 reads SGHRS; CDR2 reads YFSETQ. V shed 7 bases and J 3 bases; nucleotides not matched to a gene: 6. The CDR3 spans 13 residues. CDR3 nucleotides: TGCGCCAGCTCAAACAGGGGAGACACTGAAGCTTTCTTT. Translation: CASSNRGDTEAFF.

The gene calls are TRBV6-5 and TRBJ1-2; weak D call: TRBD1 (5 bases). Germline CDR1 is MNHEY and CDR2 is SVGAGI. Trimming removed 6 bases at V and 2 bases at J, with 10 bases between. There are 13 residues in the CDR3. Here the CDR3 reads CASRLTENYGYTF. CDR3 DNA: TGTGCCAGCAGATTGACAGAAAACTATGGCTACACCTTC.

The chain links TRBV11-2 to TRBJ2-5; D unclear. V gave up 1 base and J gave up 7 bases, with 16 bases separating them. Per the germline V gene, CDR1 is SGHAT and CDR2 is FQNNGV. The CDR3 totals 15 residues. The chain's CDR3 is CASSLGATAPGTQYF. Written as DNA, the CDR3 is TGTGCCAGCAGCTTAGGTGCGACCGCCCCGGGGACCCAGTACTTC.

The CDR3 nucleotides are TGCAGTGCTAGTGACAGGGGTGGCACCGGGGAGCTGTTTTTT. It translates to CSASDRGGTGELFF. The chain couples TRBV20-1 to TRBJ2-2, with 8 positions matching TRBD1. The CDR3 has 14 amino acids. V was clipped by 3 bases and J by 4 bases; unmatched bases: 4. Germline-derived CDR1 and CDR2 are DFQATT and SNEGSKA (reference sequence).

This clonotype appeared a single time. The chain is built from TRBV7-2 and TRBJ2-5; D may correspond to TRBD1 or TRBD2 (5 bases each). The CDR3 consists of 14 residues. Looked up from germline, CDR1 is SGHTA and CDR2 is FQGNSA. V was cut by 6 bases and J by 5 bases, with 16 bases left in between. The CDR3 loop reads CASSFDQGRETQYF. CDR3 DNA: TGTGCCAGCAGTTTTGATCAGGGACGGGAGACCCAGTACTTC.

The chain couples TRBV14 to TRBJ2-1; D is unresolved. Trimming removed 0 bases at V and 4 bases at J, with 7 bases between. This CDR3 is 14 amino acids long. The V gene's germline CDR1 is SGHDN and CDR2 FVKESK. The CDR3 is CASSQDSWYNEQFF. The DNA of the CDR3 is TGTGCCAGCAGCCAAGATTCTTGGTACAATGAGCAGTTCTTC.

For the CDR3, the DNA is TGTGCCAGCAGCACGCTGGGACTAGCGGGGTACAAGGTTGAGCAGTTCTTC. Translating gives CASSTLGLAGYKVEQFF. This sequence joins TRBV7-6 and TRBJ2-1; 13 nucleotides align to TRBD2. J was trimmed by 9 bases and V by 5 bases; bases with no gene match: 13. The CDR3 runs 17 residues. Germline lookup yields CDR1 SGHVS and CDR2 FNYEAQ. The full variable domain, in which reference TRBV7-6 and TRBJ2-1 provide the parts outside the CDR3, is GAGVSQSPRYKVTKRGQDVALRCDPISGHVSLYWYRQALGQGPEFLTYFNYEAQQDKSGLPNDRFSAERPEGSISTLTIQRTEQRDSAMYRCASSTLGLAGYKVEQFFGPGTRLTVL.

The chain links TRBV5-1 to TRBJ1-1; D uncertain. This CDR3 contains 12 residues. The ends were cut back, 0 bases at V and 11 bases at J, with 11 bases in the middle. The V gene's germline CDR1 is SGHRS and CDR2 YFSETQ. The CDR3 DNA follows: TGCGCCAGCAGCTTGGCCGGCCCCTCGGCTTTCTTT. It codes for CASSLAGPSAFF.